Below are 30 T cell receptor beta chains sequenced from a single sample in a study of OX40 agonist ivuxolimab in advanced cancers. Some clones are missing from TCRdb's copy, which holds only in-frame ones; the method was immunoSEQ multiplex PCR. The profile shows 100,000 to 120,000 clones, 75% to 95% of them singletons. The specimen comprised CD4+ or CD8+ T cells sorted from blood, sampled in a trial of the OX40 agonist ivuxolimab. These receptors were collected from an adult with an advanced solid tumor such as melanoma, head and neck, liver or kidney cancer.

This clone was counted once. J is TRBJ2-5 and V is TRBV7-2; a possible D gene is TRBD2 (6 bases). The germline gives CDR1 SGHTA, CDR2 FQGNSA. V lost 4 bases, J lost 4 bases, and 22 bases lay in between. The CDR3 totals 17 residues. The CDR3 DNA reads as TGTGCCAGCAGCTCGAACCGGGAGACCCCCTTGGGAGAGACCCAGTACTTC. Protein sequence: CASSSNRETPLGETQYF. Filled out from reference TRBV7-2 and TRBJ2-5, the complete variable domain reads GAGVSQSPSNKVTEKGKDVELRCDPISGHTALYWYRQSLGQGLEFLIYFQGNSAPDKSGLPSDRFSAERTGGSVSTLTIQRTQQEDSAVYLCASSSNRETPLGETQYFGPGTRLLVL.

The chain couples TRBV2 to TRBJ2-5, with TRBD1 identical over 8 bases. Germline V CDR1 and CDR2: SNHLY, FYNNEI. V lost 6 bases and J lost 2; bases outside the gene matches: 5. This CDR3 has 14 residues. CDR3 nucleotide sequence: TGTGCCAGCAGCGGACAGGGTAGACAAGAGACCCAGTACTTC. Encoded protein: CASSGQGRQETQYF.

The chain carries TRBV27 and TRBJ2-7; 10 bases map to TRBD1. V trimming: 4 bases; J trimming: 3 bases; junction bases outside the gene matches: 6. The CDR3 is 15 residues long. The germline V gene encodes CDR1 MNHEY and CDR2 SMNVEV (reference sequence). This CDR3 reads CASSYSGTGDYEQYF. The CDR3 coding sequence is TGTGCCAGCAGTTACTCCGGGACAGGGGACTACGAGCAGTACTTC.

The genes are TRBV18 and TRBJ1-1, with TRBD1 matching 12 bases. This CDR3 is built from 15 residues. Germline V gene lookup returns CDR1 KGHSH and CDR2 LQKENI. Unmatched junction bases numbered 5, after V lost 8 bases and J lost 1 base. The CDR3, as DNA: TGTGCCAGCGGCCGGGACAGGGGGCCGAACACTGAAGCTTTCTTT. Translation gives CASGRDRGPNTEAFF.

The CDR3 region is CASSVGSGMFGTQYF. For the CDR3, the DNA is TGTGCCAGCAGCGTGGGGAGCGGGATGTTTGGGACCCAGTACTTC. J is TRBJ2-5 and V is TRBV9; 7 nucleotides match TRBD2. CDR1 is SGDLS and CDR2 is YYNGEE in the germline V gene. CDR3 size: 15 residues. The V gene end was trimmed by 2 bases and the J gene end by 7 bases; junction bases not matched to a gene: 11.

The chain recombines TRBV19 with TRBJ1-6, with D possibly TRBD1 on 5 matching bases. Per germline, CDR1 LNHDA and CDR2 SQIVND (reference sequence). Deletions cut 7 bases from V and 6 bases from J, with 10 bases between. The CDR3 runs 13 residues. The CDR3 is CASKGRANSPLHF. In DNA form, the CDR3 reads TGTGCCAGTAAGGGCAGGGCTAATTCACCCCTCCACTTT.

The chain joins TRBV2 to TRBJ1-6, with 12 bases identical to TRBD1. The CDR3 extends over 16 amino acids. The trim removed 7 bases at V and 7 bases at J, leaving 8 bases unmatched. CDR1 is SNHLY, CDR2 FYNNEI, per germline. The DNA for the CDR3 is TGTGCCAGCACCGGGACAGGGGGCGGTGACAATTCACCCCTCCACTTT. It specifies CASTGTGGGDNSPLHF.

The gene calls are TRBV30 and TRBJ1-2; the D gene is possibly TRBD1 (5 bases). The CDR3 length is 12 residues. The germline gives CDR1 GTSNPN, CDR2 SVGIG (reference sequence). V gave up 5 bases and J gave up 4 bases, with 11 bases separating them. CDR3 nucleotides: TGTGCCTGGGCTGACAGCTCCTATGGCTACACCTTC. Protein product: CAWADSSYGYTF.

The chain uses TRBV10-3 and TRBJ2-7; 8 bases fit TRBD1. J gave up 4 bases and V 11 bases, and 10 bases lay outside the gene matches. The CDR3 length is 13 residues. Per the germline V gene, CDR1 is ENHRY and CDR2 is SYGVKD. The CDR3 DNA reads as TGTGCCGCCTCCGGACAGGGCGTGTACGAGCAGTACTTC. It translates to CAASGQGVYEQYF.

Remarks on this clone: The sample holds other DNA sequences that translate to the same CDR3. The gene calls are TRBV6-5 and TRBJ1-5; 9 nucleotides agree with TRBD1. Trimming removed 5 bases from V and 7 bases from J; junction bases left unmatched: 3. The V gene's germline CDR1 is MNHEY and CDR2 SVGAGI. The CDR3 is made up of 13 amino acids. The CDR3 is CASSQTGGQPQHF. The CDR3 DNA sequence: TGTGCCAGCAGTCAGACAGGGGGGCAGCCCCAGCATTTT.

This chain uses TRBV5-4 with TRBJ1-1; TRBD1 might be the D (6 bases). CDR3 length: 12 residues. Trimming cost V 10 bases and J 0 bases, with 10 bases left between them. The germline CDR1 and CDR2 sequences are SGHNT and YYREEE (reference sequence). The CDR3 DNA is TGTGCCGGGGGCCTCATGAACACTGAAGCTTTCTTT. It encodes CAGGLMNTEAFF.

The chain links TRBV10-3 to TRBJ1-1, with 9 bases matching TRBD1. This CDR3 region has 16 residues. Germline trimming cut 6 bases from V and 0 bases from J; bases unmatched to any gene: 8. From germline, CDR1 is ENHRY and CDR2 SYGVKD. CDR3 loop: CAIREPGQGMNTEAFF. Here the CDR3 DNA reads TGTGCCATCAGAGAACCGGGACAGGGTATGAACACTGAAGCTTTCTTT.

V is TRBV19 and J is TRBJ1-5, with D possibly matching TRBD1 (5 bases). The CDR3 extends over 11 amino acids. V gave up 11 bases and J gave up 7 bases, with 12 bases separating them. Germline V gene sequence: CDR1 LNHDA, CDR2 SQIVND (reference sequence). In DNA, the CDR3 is TGTGCCGCCGGGGGTCGGCAGCCCCAGCATTTT. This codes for CAAGGRQPQHF.

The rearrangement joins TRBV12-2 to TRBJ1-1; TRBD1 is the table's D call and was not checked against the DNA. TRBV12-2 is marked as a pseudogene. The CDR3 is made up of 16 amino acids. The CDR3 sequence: CASRLQSGEKNTEAFF. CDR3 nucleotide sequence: TGTGCAAGTCGCTTACAATCAGGGGAGAAGAACACTGAAGCTTTCTTT.

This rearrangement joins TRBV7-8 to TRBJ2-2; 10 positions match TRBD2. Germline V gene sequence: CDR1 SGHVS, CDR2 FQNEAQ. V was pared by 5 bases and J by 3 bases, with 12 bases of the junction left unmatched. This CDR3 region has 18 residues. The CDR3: CASSPNPSSGRHTGELFF. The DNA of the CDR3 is TGTGCCAGCAGCCCAAACCCTTCTAGCGGGAGACACACCGGGGAGCTGTTTTTT.

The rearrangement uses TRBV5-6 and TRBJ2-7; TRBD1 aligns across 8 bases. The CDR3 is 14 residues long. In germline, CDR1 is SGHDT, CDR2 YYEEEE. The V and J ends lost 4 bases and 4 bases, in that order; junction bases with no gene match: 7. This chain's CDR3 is CASSGGTGRYEQYF. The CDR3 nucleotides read TGTGCCAGCAGCGGCGGGACAGGACGATACGAGCAGTACTTC.

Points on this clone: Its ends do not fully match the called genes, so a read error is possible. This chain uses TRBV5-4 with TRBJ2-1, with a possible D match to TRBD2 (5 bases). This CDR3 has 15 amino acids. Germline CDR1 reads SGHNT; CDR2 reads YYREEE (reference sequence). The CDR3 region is CASTQGWGVNNEQFF. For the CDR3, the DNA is TGTGCAAGCACCCAAGGTTGGGGAGTAAACAATGAGCAGTTCTTC.

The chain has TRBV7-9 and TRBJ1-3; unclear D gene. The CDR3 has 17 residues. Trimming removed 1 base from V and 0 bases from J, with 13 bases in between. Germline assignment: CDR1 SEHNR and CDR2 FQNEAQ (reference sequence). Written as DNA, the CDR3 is TGTGCCAGCAGCTTAGAGATCTCGATCGGCTCTGGAAACACCATATATTTT. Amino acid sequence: CASSLEISIGSGNTIYF.

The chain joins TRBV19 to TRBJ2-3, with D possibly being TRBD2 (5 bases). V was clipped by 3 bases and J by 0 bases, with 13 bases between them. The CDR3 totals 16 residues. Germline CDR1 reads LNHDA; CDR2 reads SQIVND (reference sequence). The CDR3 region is CASSISTTPSTDTQYF. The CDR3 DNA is TGTGCCAGTAGTATTTCGACTACCCCAAGCACAGATACGCAGTATTTT. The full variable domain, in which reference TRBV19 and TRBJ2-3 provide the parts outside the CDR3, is DGGITQSPKYLFRKEGQNVTLSCEQNLNHDAMYWYRQDPGQGLRLIYYSQIVNDFQKGDIAEGYSVSREKKESFPLTVTSAQKNPTAFYLCASSISTTPSTDTQYFGPGTRLTVL.

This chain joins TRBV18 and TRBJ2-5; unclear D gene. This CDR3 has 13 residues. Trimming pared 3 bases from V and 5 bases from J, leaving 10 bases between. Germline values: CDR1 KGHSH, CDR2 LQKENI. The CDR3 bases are TGTGCCAGCTCACCGAACGTCGGGGAGACCCAGTACTTC. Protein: CASSPNVGETQYF.

CDR3 DNA sequence: TGTGCCAGCAGCTTAGAAGGGGGCGACTATGGCTACACCTTC. It is translated as CASSLEGGDYGYTF. The rearrangement joins TRBV7-2 to TRBJ1-2; TRBD1 agrees at 7 bases. This CDR3 contains 14 residues. Losses at the gene ends were 1 base for V and 3 bases for J; bases not matched to a gene: 2. CDR1 and CDR2 from the germline V gene are SGHTA and FQGNSA.

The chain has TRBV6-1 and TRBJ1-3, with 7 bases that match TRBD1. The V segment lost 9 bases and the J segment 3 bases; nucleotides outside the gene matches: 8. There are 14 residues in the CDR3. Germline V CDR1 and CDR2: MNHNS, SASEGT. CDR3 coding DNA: TGTGCCAGGCAGACAGGGAGGTTTGGAAACACCATATATTTT. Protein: CARQTGRFGNTIYF.

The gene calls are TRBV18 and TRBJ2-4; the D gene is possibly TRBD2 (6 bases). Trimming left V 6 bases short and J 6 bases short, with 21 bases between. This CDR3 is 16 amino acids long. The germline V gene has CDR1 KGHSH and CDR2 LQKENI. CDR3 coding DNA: TGTGCCAGCTCCGGGGGTGAGGGTACAGCGATAAACATTCAGTACTTC. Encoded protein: CASSGGEGTAINIQYF.

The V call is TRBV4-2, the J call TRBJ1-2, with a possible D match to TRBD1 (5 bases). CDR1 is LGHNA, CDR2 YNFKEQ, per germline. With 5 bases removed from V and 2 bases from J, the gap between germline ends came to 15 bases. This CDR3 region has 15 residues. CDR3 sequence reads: CASSLAAGPNYGYTF. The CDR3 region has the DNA TGTGCCAGCAGCTTGGCCGCAGGGCCCAACTATGGCTACACCTTC.

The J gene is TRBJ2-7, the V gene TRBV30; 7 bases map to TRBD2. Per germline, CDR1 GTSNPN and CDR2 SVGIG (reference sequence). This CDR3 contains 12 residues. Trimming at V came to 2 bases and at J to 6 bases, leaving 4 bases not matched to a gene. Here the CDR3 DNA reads TGTGCCTGGAGTATGTCGGGGGGCGAGCAGTACTTC. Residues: CAWSMSGGEQYF.

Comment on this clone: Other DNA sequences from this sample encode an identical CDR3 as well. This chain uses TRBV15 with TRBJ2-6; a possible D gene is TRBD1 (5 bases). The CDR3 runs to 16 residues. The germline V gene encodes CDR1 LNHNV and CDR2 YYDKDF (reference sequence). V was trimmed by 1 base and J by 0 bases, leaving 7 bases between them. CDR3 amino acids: CATSRGGPSGANVLTF. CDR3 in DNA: TGTGCCACCAGCAGAGGGGGCCCCTCTGGGGCCAACGTCCTGACTTTC.

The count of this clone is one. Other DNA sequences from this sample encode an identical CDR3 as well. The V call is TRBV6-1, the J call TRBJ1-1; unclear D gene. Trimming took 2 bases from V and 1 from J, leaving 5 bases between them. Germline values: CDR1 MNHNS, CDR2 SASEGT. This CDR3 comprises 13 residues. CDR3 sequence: CASSERGNTEAFF. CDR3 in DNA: TGTGCCAGCAGTGAACGGGGGAACACTGAAGCTTTCTTT.

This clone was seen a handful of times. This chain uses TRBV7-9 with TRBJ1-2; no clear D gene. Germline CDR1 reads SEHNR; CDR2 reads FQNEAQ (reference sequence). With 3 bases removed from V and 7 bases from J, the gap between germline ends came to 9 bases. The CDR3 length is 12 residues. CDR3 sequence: CASSFGEAGYTF. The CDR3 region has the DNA TGTGCCAGCAGCTTCGGGGAAGCTGGCTACACCTTC.

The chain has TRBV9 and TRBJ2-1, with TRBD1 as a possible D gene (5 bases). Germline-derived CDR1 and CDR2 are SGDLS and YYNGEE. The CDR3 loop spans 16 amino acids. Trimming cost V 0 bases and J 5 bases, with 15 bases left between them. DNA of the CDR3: TGTGCCAGCAGCGTAGAGTGGAGCAGGGCCGACAATGAGCAGTTCTTC. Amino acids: CASSVEWSRADNEQFF.

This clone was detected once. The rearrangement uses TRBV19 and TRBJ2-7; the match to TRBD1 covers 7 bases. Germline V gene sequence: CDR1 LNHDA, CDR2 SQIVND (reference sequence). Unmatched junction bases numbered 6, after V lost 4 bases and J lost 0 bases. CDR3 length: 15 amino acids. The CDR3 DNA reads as TGTGCCAGTAGTACAGCCGGGACAGACTCCTACGAGCAGTACTTC. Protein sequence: CASSTAGTDSYEQYF. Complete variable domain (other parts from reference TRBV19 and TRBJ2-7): DGGITQSPKYLFRKEGQNVTLSCEQNLNHDAMYWYRQDPGQGLRLIYYSQIVNDFQKGDIAEGYSVSREKKESFPLTVTSAQKNPTAFYLCASSTAGTDSYEQYFGPGTRLTVT.